The sequence of this T cell receptor beta chain was determined in a study of blood T cell repertoires in COVID-19. Measured with immunoSEQ multiplex PCR; TCRdb has only the in-frame clones, and not every one. The sample shows roughly 150,000 clones, just under 80% of them seen only once. Trimming stripped 5 bases from V and 5 bases from J, with 13 bases between. Looked up from germline, CDR1 is MNHEY and CDR2 is SVGAGI. The CDR3 runs to 14 residues. The genes are TRBV6-5 and TRBJ2-1; D call uncertain. The source is a woman of 80 years or more with acute or convalescent COVID-19. The sequenced material came from peripheral blood. CDR3 protein: CASSTPEFHNEQFF. In DNA, the CDR3 is TGTGCCAGCAGTACCCCAGAATTCCACAATGAGCAGTTCTTC.